Listed below are T cell receptor beta chains from one sample, sequenced in a study of blood T cell repertoires in COVID-19. Sequencing was performed with immunoSEQ multiplex PCR; in TCRdb, only in-frame clones are kept and a portion is missing. This table holds some 190,000 clones, 80% found once. Source material: PBMCs or T cells enriched from blood (not recorded which). The receptors derive from a man aged 60 to 75 who had been exposed to COVID-19. Both conserved end residues are part of each CDR3. Each record gives: V gene, D gene, J gene, clone size, CDR3 protein, CDR3 DNA. D genes are given only for firm matches. Size is stated for part of the rows, as once, few or many counts, or as a class when the clone is expanded.

TRBV27	-	TRBJ1-5	-	CASSDGQYSNQPQHF	TGTGCCAGCAGCGACGGACAGTATAGCAATCAGCCCCAGCATTTT
TRBV6-4	TRBD1	TRBJ2-7	few	CASSPTGFGEQYF	TGTGCCAGCAGTCCGACAGGGTTCGGCGAGCAGTACTTC
TRBV6-1	TRBD1	TRBJ2-1	-	CASSEWWGQGNRHEQFF	TGTGCCAGCAGTGAATGGTGGGGACAGGGGAATAGGCATGAGCAGTTCTTC
TRBV27	TRBD2	TRBJ2-3	-	CASSFARTSGSKDTQYF	TGTGCCAGCAGTTTTGCCCGGACTAGCGGGAGTAAAGATACGCAGTATTTT
TRBV6-5	-	TRBJ1-5	-	CASSSRGLSNQPQHF	TGTGCCAGCAGTTCCAGGGGCCTTAGCAATCAGCCCCAGCATTTT
TRBV7-2	-	TRBJ2-7	-	CASSFYVGSGVVSYEQYF	TGTGCCAGCAGCTTCTACGTTGGGTCGGGGGTGGTTTCCTACGAGCAGTACTTC
TRBV4-1	-	TRBJ2-1	-	CASSLDNEQFF	TGCGCCAGCAGCCTAGACAATGAGCAGTTCTTC
TRBV5-8	-	TRBJ2-7	-	CASSRSYRYEQYF	TGTGCCAGCAGCCGGTCTTACCGTTACGAGCAGTACTTC
TRBV6-1	-	TRBJ1-5	many	CASSEWENQPQHF	TGTGCCAGCAGTGAATGGGAGAATCAGCCCCAGCATTTT
TRBV7-8	-	TRBJ2-7	-	CASSPHWGPSSYEQYF	TGTGCCAGCAGCCCACATTGGGGGCCGAGCTCCTACGAGCAGTACTTC
TRBV5-1	-	TRBJ2-5	-	CASSLDTVETQYF	TGCGCCAGCAGCTTGGATACAGTCGAGACCCAGTACTTC
TRBV19	TRBD1	TRBJ2-2	once	CASRGSNTGELFF	TGTGCCAGCAGGGGGTCGAACACCGGGGAGCTGTTTTTT
TRBV12-5	-	TRBJ2-3	-	CASGVEAVSTDTQYF	TGTGCTAGTGGCGTGGAGGCAGTCAGCACAGATACGCAGTATTTT
TRBV29-1	TRBD1	TRBJ2-3	-	CSAGQGTQYF	TGCAGCGCTGGACAGGGAACGCAGTATTTT
TRBV18	TRBD1	TRBJ1-1	-	CASSARQGRDTEAFF	TGTGCCAGCTCAGCCCGACAGGGGAGGGACACTGAAGCTTTCTTT
TRBV4-2	-	TRBJ1-5	-	CASSQGSSSPPDQPQHF	TGTGCCAGCAGCCAAGGATCCTCCTCCCCACCGGATCAGCCCCAGCATTTT